Listed below are T cell receptor beta chains from one sample, sequenced in a study of blood T cells in healthy people across ages. TCRdb re-analysed the 5' RACE reads in MiXCR, keeping a single row per CDR3 protein. The repertoire consists of more than 500,000 distinct CDR3 sequences, with approximately 26% occurring once and the leading ten covering approximately 3.7%. A further study also used this sample, focusing on T cells of mothers and their children.

Material for sequencing was blood. The origin of the receptors is a boy younger than 10 in good health. The CDR3 runs from the conserved cysteine through the conserved F or W. A D gene is named only where the DNA matches it firmly. Only some rows state a clone size, as once, few, many or a class for expanded clones.

TRBV5-8	TRBJ2-1	few	TRBD2	CASSLGWAGTSGSNEQFF	TGTGCCAGCAGCTTGGGTTGGGCCGGGACTAGCGGGTCGAATGAGCAGTTCTTC
TRBV28	TRBJ2-7	NA	TRBD2	CASSLRLAGGWSYEQYF	TGTGCCAGCAGTTTACGACTAGCGGGAGGATGGAGCTACGAGCAGTACTTC
TRBV4-3	TRBJ2-5	many	TRBD2	CASSQEPSGMGRETQYF	TGCGCCAGCAGCCAGGAACCTAGCGGGATGGGCCGGGAGACCCAGTACTTC
TRBV30	TRBJ1-2	NA	NA	CAWSAERQRYGYTF	TGTGCCTGGAGTGCCGAACGACAGAGATATGGCTACACCTTC
TRBV5-1	TRBJ2-1	few	TRBD2	CASSGGRAGDNEQFF	TGCGCCAGCAGCGGCGGGAGGGCCGGCGACAATGAGCAGTTCTTC
TRBV6-2/TRBV6-3	TRBJ1-1	many	TRBD1	CASSSQGVNTEAFF	TGTGCCAGCAGCTCCCAGGGGGTGAACACTGAAGCTTTCTTT
TRBV12-3/TRBV12-4	TRBJ2-5	few	NA	CASSTDRSSETQYF	TGTGCCAGCAGTACTGATCGGAGTTCGGAGACCCAGTACTTC
TRBV2	TRBJ2-5	NA	NA	CASSIEQGETQYF	TGTGCCAGCAGTATAGAACAGGGTGAGACCCAGTACTTC
TRBV28	TRBJ1-6	NA	NA	CATLDRSSYNSPLHF	TGTGCCACCCTGGACCGAAGCTCCTATAATTCACCCCTCCACTTT
TRBV25-1	TRBJ1-2	few	NA	CASSEWGQGNYGYTF	TGTGCCAGCAGTGAATGGGGCCAGGGTAACTATGGCTACACCTTC
TRBV27	TRBJ2-7	few	TRBD1	CASSYTGGKSGEQYF	TGTGCCAGCAGTTATACAGGGGGCAAGTCTGGCGAGCAGTACTTC
TRBV5-1	TRBJ1-4	NA	TRBD1	CASSLEDRGREKLFF	TGCGCCAGCAGCTTGGAGGACAGGGGTCGGGAAAAACTGTTTTTT
TRBV12-3/TRBV12-4	TRBJ2-6	few	TRBD2	CASSPRLAARKNSSGANVLTF	TGTGCCAGCAGTCCCAGACTAGCGGCCCGTAAAAATAGCTCTGGGGCCAACGTCCTGACTTTC
TRBV7-8	TRBJ1-1	NA	NA	CASSGAPGEAFF	TGTGCCAGCAGCGGGGCCCCGGGTGAAGCTTTCTTT
TRBV6-2/TRBV6-3	TRBJ1-2	NA	TRBD1	CASRAGTARGYTF	TGTGCCAGCAGGGCCGGGACAGCGCGAGGCTACACCTTC
TRBV5-1	TRBJ2-7	NA	NA	CASSLALGHEQYF	TGCGCCAGCAGCTTGGCCCTGGGCCACGAGCAGTACTTC
TRBV5-1	TRBJ2-3	once	TRBD2	CASSGGESTDTQYF	TGCGCCAGCAGTGGGGGGGAGAGCACAGATACGCAGTATTTT
TRBV5-1	TRBJ1-5	NA	NA	CASSAVQGQPQHF	TGCGCCAGCAGCGCGGTACAGGGACAGCCCCAGCATTTT
TRBV7-2	TRBJ2-3	NA	NA	CASSLGHRGLIITDTQYF	TGTGCCAGCAGCTTAGGCCACCGGGGGCTGATAATCACAGATACGCAGTATTTT
TRBV6-5	TRBJ2-1	few	TRBD2	CASSYSVGSGRIGNKNEQFF	TGTGCCAGCAGTTACTCGGTGGGGAGCGGGAGGATCGGGAATAAGAATGAGCAGTTCTTC
TRBV29-1	TRBJ1-2	NA	TRBD1	CSVRQGASNYGYTF	TGCAGCGTTCGCCAGGGGGCCTCTAACTATGGCTACACCTTC
TRBV29-1	TRBJ2-7	once	NA	CSVSDRYEQYF	TGCAGCGTTTCCGACCGCTACGAGCAGTACTTC
TRBV5-1	TRBJ2-3	NA	TRBD1	CASSHRDRSTDTQYF	TGCGCCAGCAGCCACCGGGACAGAAGCACAGATACGCAGTATTTT
TRBV7-7	TRBJ1-5	few	NA	CASSLVQGKGYPNQPQHF	TGTGCTAGCAGCTTAGTCCAGGGGAAGGGCTACCCGAATCAGCCCCAGCATTTT
TRBV29-1	TRBJ1-1	NA	TRBD1	CSVLGRGHMGTEAFF	TGCAGCGTTTTGGGCAGGGGGCACATGGGGACTGAAGCTTTCTTT
TRBV5-1	TRBJ2-3	NA	NA	CASSLRRQATDTQYF	TGCGCCAGCAGCTTGAGGCGACAGGCCACAGATACGCAGTATTTT
TRBV9	TRBJ2-7	few	NA	CASSAGSELYEQYF	TGTGCCAGCAGCGCCGGGTCGGAACTATACGAGCAGTACTTC
TRBV20-1	TRBJ2-5	few	NA	CSAIDRIETQYF	TGCAGTGCTATCGACAGGATCGAGACCCAGTACTTC
TRBV5-1	TRBJ2-5	few	NA	CASSLNTGPLVKTQYF	TGCGCCAGCAGCTTGAACACGGGACCTCTCGTGAAGACCCAGTACTTC
TRBV7-8	TRBJ2-4	few	NA	CASSLYGNAKNIQYF	TGTGCCAGCAGCTTGTACGGAAACGCCAAAAACATTCAGTACTTC
TRBV7-9	TRBJ1-1	few	TRBD1	CASRESTGITEAFF	TGTGCCAGCAGGGAATCGACAGGGATTACTGAAGCTTTCTTT
TRBV7-9	TRBJ1-4	NA	NA	CASSSPGRQTATNEKLFF	TGTGCCAGCAGCTCTCCCGGCCGACAGACTGCAACTAATGAAAAACTGTTTTTT
TRBV27	TRBJ2-3	NA	NA	CASSLSNKLITDTQYF	TGTGCCAGCAGTTTATCCAACAAACTCATCACAGATACGCAGTATTTT
TRBV7-8	TRBJ2-3	NA	NA	CASSLAAHRTDTQYF	TGTGCCAGCAGCTTAGCCGCACACCGCACAGATACGCAGTATTTT
TRBV28	TRBJ1-6	NA	NA	CASSLGYYNSPLHF	TGTGCCAGCAGTTTGGGTTACTATAATTCACCTCTCCACTTT
TRBV3-1	TRBJ2-1	NA	TRBD2	CASSPSWAGAGNEQFF	TGTGCCAGCAGCCCCTCCTGGGCGGGAGCGGGGAATGAGCAGTTCTTC
TRBV28	TRBJ1-1	NA	NA	CASSSRFEAFF	TGTGCCAGCAGTTCGCGGTTTGAAGCTTTCTTT
TRBV28	TRBJ2-7	few	NA	CASSFRTEGFSYEQYF	TGTGCCAGCAGTTTTAGGACAGAGGGTTTCTCCTACGAGCAGTACTTC
TRBV10-3	TRBJ2-5	many	NA	CAISEGQPQETQYF	TGTGCCATCAGTGAAGGACAGCCCCAAGAGACCCAGTACTTC
TRBV20-1	TRBJ2-7	many	NA	CSARDPGRTTEEQYF	TGCAGTGCTAGAGATCCGGGACGGACCACAGAGGAGCAGTACTTC
TRBV20-1	TRBJ2-6	NA	NA	CSASTGYGGGGANVLTF	TGCAGTGCGAGCACAGGGTACGGGGGTGGTGGGGCCAACGTCCTGACTTTC
TRBV3-1	TRBJ2-5	NA	TRBD1	CASSPRTGGRETQYF	TGTGCCAGCAGCCCCCGGACAGGGGGTCGAGAGACCCAGTACTTC
TRBV10-2	TRBJ2-3	few	NA	CASSESIGPFGTDTQYF	TGCGCCAGCAGTGAGTCTATAGGACCCTTTGGCACAGATACGCAGTATTTT
TRBV5-1	TRBJ2-7	few	NA	CASSFGVTYEQYF	TGCGCCAGCAGCTTTGGGGTCACCTACGAGCAGTACTTC
TRBV27	TRBJ1-2	NA	NA	CASRIGGSHGYTF	TGTGCCAGCAGAATTGGGGGGTCCCATGGCTACACCTTC
TRBV5-6	TRBJ2-7	few	TRBD2	CASHRTSGSYEQYF	TGTGCCAGCCATCGGACTAGCGGGTCCTACGAGCAGTACTTC
TRBV18	TRBJ2-5	NA	TRBD2	CASSHRGTSVSETQYF	TGTGCCAGCTCACACCGAGGGACTAGCGTATCAGAGACCCAGTACTTC
TRBV5-1	TRBJ1-1	NA	TRBD1	CASSQGDPTAFF	TGCGCCAGCAGCCAGGGGGACCCCACGGCTTTCTTT
TRBV10-3	TRBJ2-7	NA	TRBD2	CAIRSGREGEQYF	TGTGCCATCAGGAGCGGGAGGGAGGGCGAGCAGTACTTC
TRBV6-5	TRBJ1-2	few	NA	CASSYSLRVKYGYTF	TGTGCCAGCAGTTACTCTCTCCGGGTGAAGTATGGCTACACCTTC